The source of this T cell receptor (beta chain) is a study of T cells after yellow fever vaccination. Study-wide results and caveats: The appearance of a small share of clonotypes in both CD4 and CD8 compartments was observed. Post-booster reappearance was seen for most primary-vaccination clones (roughly 96% CD4, roughly 91% CD8).

This clonotype was observed at least ten times. Its target is not known. TCR cDNA, made by 5'RACE template switching, carried an added universal primer site and UMIs. TCRdb passed the 5' RACE reads through MiXCR, listing each CDR3 protein once. The table shows approximately 120,000 distinct CDR3 sequences, with about 7.4% occurring only once. CDR1 and CDR2 from the germline V gene are ENHRY and SYGVKD. The ends lost 2 bases at V and 4 bases at J; junction bases unmatched: 3. The CDR3 has 14 residues. The receptor comes from a man aged 18 to 30 who received the YFV17D yellow fever vaccine. The starting material was CD4+ T cells sorted from PBMCs, obtained more than 8 days after the first yellow fever vaccination. The rearrangement uses TRBV10-3 and TRBJ2-5; 8 nucleotides line up with TRBD1. The CDR3 bases are TGTGCCATCAGTGAGACTACAGGGGGAGAGACCCAGTACTTC. Translation: CAISETTGGETQYF.